The clone carrying this T cell receptor (beta chain) was seen at least ten times. Its antigen is undetermined. Amplified TCR beta CDR3 regions derived from RNA transcripts. First-round RT-PCR of the TCR CDR3 relied on the HTBI primer set. TCRdb called the multiplex PCR reads again in MiXCR, with one record for every CDR3 protein. Among 300,000 to 350,000 distinct CDR3 sequences listed, about 20% were seen once. Patients aged 18 to 65 had newly diagnosed hyperthyroidism that had lasted under 2 months. Orbital computed tomography, thyroid ultrasound, serum thyroxine and TRAb, and clinical symptoms together informed the diagnoses. This specimen belongs to a study of T cells in Graves' hyperthyroidism and ophthalmopathy. As for the study in general: Peripheral blood was collected at initial diagnosis, before any treatment. Study outcomes and limitations: The majority of expanded thyroid clonotypes above 0.001 also appeared in blood.

Source material: blood. The clonotype was recovered from a woman in her forties or fifties with Graves' hyperthyroidism.

In nucleotides, the CDR3 is TGCGCCAGCAGCTTGTCGGGGGGGCTTGAGCAGTTCTTC. Its translation is CASSLSGGLEQFF. The rearrangement uses TRBV5-1 and TRBJ2-1; 8 bases map to TRBD2. The V gene's germline CDR1 is SGHRS and CDR2 YFSETQ. After removal of 1 base from V and 9 bases from J, the junction contained 3 bases not matched to a gene. The CDR3 consists of 13 residues.